The source of this T cell receptor beta chain is a study of CD8 T cells in Susac syndrome. Random hexamers primed reverse transcription of about 0.5 to 1 ug RNA. Each CDR3 protein is one row after TCRdb ran MiXCR on the immunoSEQ multiplex PCR reads. This sample has 210,000 or so distinct CDR3 sequences, with 94% found just once. Purification of the CD8+ and CD4+ T cells relied on negative isolation, and TEMRA cells underwent FACS enrichment. This CDR3 region has 14 residues. Per the germline V gene, CDR1 is SGHTA and CDR2 is FQGNSA. Trimming took off 5 bases at V and 5 bases at J, with 16 bases between the two ends.

Sample: CD4+ T cells from PBMCs. This sequence was found in a human donor with Susac syndrome. V and J are TRBV7-2 and TRBJ2-7; D could derive from TRBD1 or TRBD2 (5 bases each). CDR3 DNA sequence: TGTGCCAGCAGCACAACGCTCGGGGACCACGAGCAGTACTTC. It is translated as CASSTTLGDHEQYF.